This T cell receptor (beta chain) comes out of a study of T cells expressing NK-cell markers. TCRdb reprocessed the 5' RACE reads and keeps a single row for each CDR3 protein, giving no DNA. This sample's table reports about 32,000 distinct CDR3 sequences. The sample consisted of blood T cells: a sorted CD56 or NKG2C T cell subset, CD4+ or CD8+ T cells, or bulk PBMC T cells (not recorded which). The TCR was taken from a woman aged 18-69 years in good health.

The CDR3 here is CASSLSAEQFF. The chain joins TRBV7-9 to TRBJ2-1. Germline V gives CDR1 SEHNR, CDR2 FQNEAQ (reference sequence). The CDR3 sequence is 11 residues long.